This T cell receptor beta chain originates from a study of blood T cell repertoires in COVID-19. Study as a whole: The origin of the acute and convalescent COVID-19 samples was the United States, Italy and Spain. Sources were T cells, B-cell-depleted T cells, or PBMCs; the material itself was cDNA or gDNA.

A single count supports this clone. Original processing methods: Estimated nucleated cell counts came from reference gene primer amplification. This table comes from immunoSEQ multiplex PCR, and its TCRdb copy is limited to in-frame clones, with some not included. V, J and clone size are taken as reported in that table, and D and trimming were inferred from the DNA itself. Altogether 120,000 or so clones are present, around four fifths being singletons, with the ten largest covering about 12%. The CDR3 is 13 residues long. Looked up from germline, CDR1 is MNHEY and CDR2 is SVGAGI. V dropped 6 bases and J dropped 1 base, with 9 bases sitting between them.

Sequences were obtained from peripheral blood. The sequence came from a human donor in a cohort sampled during active COVID-19. The J gene is TRBJ1-1, the V gene TRBV6-5; no definite D call. The CDR3 is CASRATKNTEAFF. CDR3 nucleotide sequence: TGTGCCAGCAGGGCGACAAAGAACACTGAAGCTTTCTTT.